The rows below give T cell receptor beta chains drawn from one sample of a study of T-cell memory formation after mild COVID-19. From the 5' RACE reads, TCRdb called clonotypes with MiXCR, one entry per CDR3 protein. Of approximately 570,000 distinct CDR3 sequences in the sample, roughly 18% were seen once. Sequenced input: PBMCs or a T cell subset sorted from them (not recorded which). The receptors come from an adult woman who had mild COVID-19 (a few samples of this study predate the infection). Cell type and time point are not known. The conserved cysteine and the conserved F or W are not part of the CDR3 here.

v_gene: TRBV5-1; len: 14; j_gene: TRBJ1-1; CDR3aa: ASSSDPRDGVTEAF
v_gene: TRBV5-1; len: 12; j_gene: TRBJ2-3; CDR3aa: ASSPRDFRDTQY
v_gene: TRBV5-1; len: 12; j_gene: TRBJ1-2; CDR3aa: ASSLAGDNYGYT
v_gene: TRBV12-3/TRBV12-4; len: 13; j_gene: TRBJ2-7; CDR3aa: ASRPDRGQGYEQY
v_gene: TRBV7-8; len: 14; j_gene: TRBJ2-2; CDR3aa: ACRGLAGVYTGELF
v_gene: TRBV7-9; len: 14; j_gene: TRBJ2-1; CDR3aa: ASSLAGAGTGDEQF
v_gene: TRBV10-3; len: 14; j_gene: TRBJ2-4; CDR3aa: AISSSGRASSNIQY
v_gene: TRBV7-9; len: 11; j_gene: TRBJ2-7; CDR3aa: ASSRPSGDQQY
v_gene: TRBV23-1; len: 12; j_gene: TRBJ1-4; CDR3aa: ASSRRGRGEKLF
v_gene: TRBV4-3; len: 16; j_gene: TRBJ2-1; CDR3aa: ASSQDPLLRTGSNEQF
v_gene: TRBV20-1; len: 11; j_gene: TRBJ2-7; CDR3aa: SARAENSYEQY
v_gene: TRBV9; len: 11; j_gene: TRBJ1-2; CDR3aa: ASSQGRSDGYT
v_gene: TRBV11-2; len: 9; j_gene: TRBJ1-1; CDR3aa: ASSLITEAF
v_gene: TRBV18; len: 14; j_gene: TRBJ2-2; CDR3aa: ASSPSRTGSAGELF
v_gene: TRBV7-8; len: 14; j_gene: TRBJ2-7; CDR3aa: ASSLGAAGGSYEQY
v_gene: TRBV14; len: 12; j_gene: TRBJ1-2; CDR3aa: ASSQDWQGSGYT
v_gene: TRBV4-1; len: 13; j_gene: TRBJ1-1; CDR3aa: ASSHLGREGTEAF
v_gene: TRBV29-1; len: 12; j_gene: TRBJ2-3; CDR3aa: SVYLGQDADTQY
v_gene: TRBV6-1; len: 14; j_gene: TRBJ2-1; CDR3aa: ASSLYTGKSYNEQF
v_gene: TRBV12-3/TRBV12-4; len: 9; j_gene: TRBJ1-1; CDR3aa: ASKVNTEAF
v_gene: TRBV29-1; len: 13; j_gene: TRBJ1-1; CDR3aa: SVRSTGGRITEAF
v_gene: TRBV20-1; len: 13; j_gene: TRBJ2-1; CDR3aa: SARDGGGAYNEQF
v_gene: TRBV29-1; len: 13; j_gene: TRBJ2-2; CDR3aa: SVVSGRGNTGELF
v_gene: TRBV29-1; len: 10; j_gene: TRBJ2-7; CDR3aa: SVEPSSHEQY
v_gene: TRBV2; len: 13; j_gene: TRBJ1-5; CDR3aa: ASSEARTGNQPQH
v_gene: TRBV5-1; len: 14; j_gene: TRBJ2-2; CDR3aa: ASSLELAENTGELF
v_gene: TRBV7-9; len: 13; j_gene: TRBJ2-7; CDR3aa: ASSLGDLLSYEQY
v_gene: TRBV5-1; len: 9; j_gene: TRBJ1-1; CDR3aa: ASSRGYEAF
v_gene: TRBV5-1; len: 13; j_gene: TRBJ2-1; CDR3aa: ASSFVAGGFYEQF
v_gene: TRBV4-1; len: 13; j_gene: TRBJ2-7; CDR3aa: ASSHQGQRGLEQY
v_gene: TRBV7-8; len: 13; j_gene: TRBJ2-3; CDR3aa: ASSFVHRSTDTQY
v_gene: TRBV5-1; len: 15; j_gene: TRBJ2-1; CDR3aa: ASSSRTSGGFLNEQF
v_gene: TRBV27; len: 11; j_gene: TRBJ2-1; CDR3aa: ASSSMGHNEQF
v_gene: TRBV2; len: 9; j_gene: TRBJ2-3; CDR3aa: GGRSTDTQY
v_gene: TRBV7-2; len: 11; j_gene: TRBJ1-1; CDR3aa: ASSLAGVVEAF
v_gene: TRBV25-1; len: 11; j_gene: TRBJ2-7; CDR3aa: ASQDRTPYEQY
v_gene: TRBV12-3/TRBV12-4; len: 12; j_gene: TRBJ1-2; CDR3aa: ASSPGQGSIRYT
v_gene: TRBV3-1; len: 9; j_gene: TRBJ1-1; CDR3aa: ASRGATEAF
v_gene: TRBV5-4; len: 14; j_gene: TRBJ2-3; CDR3aa: ASSWTSGSSTDTQY
v_gene: TRBV4-1; len: 11; j_gene: TRBJ2-7; CDR3aa: ASSRSGVVEQY
v_gene: TRBV9; len: 13; j_gene: TRBJ2-1; CDR3aa: ASSAGGGTGDEQF
v_gene: TRBV24-1; len: 13; j_gene: TRBJ2-7; CDR3aa: ATSDPRDRRDEQY
v_gene: TRBV15; len: 14; j_gene: TRBJ2-7; CDR3aa: ATSRRLAGLWGEQY
v_gene: TRBV12-3/TRBV12-4; len: 11; j_gene: TRBJ2-7; CDR3aa: ASSPYRGYEQY
v_gene: TRBV4-2; len: 13; j_gene: TRBJ2-3; CDR3aa: ASSQRIRGTDTQY
v_gene: TRBV4-3; len: 11; j_gene: TRBJ1-1; CDR3aa: ASSQDLGTEAF
v_gene: TRBV15; len: 9; j_gene: TRBJ2-7; CDR3aa: ATSATDEQY
v_gene: TRBV6-2/TRBV6-3; len: 13; j_gene: TRBJ2-7; CDR3aa: ASSFREAASYEQY
v_gene: TRBV7-9; len: 14; j_gene: TRBJ2-2; CDR3aa: ASSLEFARATGELF
v_gene: TRBV19; len: 13; j_gene: TRBJ2-3; CDR3aa: ASSMRIRDLDTQY
v_gene: TRBV7-2; len: 11; j_gene: TRBJ2-1; CDR3aa: ASSLDRTNEQF
v_gene: TRBV29-1; len: 9; j_gene: TRBJ1-2; CDR3aa: SALLGGLST
v_gene: TRBV29-1; len: 11; j_gene: TRBJ1-5; CDR3aa: SGGLRRRQPQH
v_gene: TRBV20-1; len: 12; j_gene: TRBJ2-1; CDR3aa: SAQTGTGNNEQF
v_gene: TRBV12-3/TRBV12-4; len: 13; j_gene: TRBJ2-1; CDR3aa: ASRGLAGPWDEQF
v_gene: TRBV30; len: 11; j_gene: TRBJ1-1; CDR3aa: AWSEQVGSEAF
v_gene: TRBV5-1; len: 11; j_gene: TRBJ2-5; CDR3aa: ASRPGGGETQY